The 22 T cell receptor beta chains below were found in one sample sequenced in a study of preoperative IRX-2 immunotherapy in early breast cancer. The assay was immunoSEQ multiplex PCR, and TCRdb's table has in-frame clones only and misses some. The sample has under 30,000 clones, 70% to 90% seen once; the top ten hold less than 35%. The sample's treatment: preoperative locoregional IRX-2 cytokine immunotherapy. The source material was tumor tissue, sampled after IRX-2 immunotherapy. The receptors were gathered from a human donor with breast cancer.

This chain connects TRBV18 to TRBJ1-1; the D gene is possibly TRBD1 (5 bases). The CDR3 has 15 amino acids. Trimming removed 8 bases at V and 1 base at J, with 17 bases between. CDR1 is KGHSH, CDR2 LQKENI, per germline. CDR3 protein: CASTYFRDGNTEAFF. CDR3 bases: TGTGCCAGCACATATTTCCGGGACGGGAACACTGAAGCTTTCTTT.

The CDR3 DNA sequence: TGTGCCAGCAGCTTAGCGTTCGGACAGGTACGGCAAGAGACCCAGTACTTC. It translates to CASSLAFGQVRQETQYF. This chain links TRBV7-9 with TRBJ2-5; the match to TRBD1 covers 7 bases. Trimming took 0 bases from V and 2 from J; bases not matched to a gene: 9. Germline CDR1 and CDR2: SEHNR and FQNEAQ (reference sequence). The CDR3 spans 17 residues.

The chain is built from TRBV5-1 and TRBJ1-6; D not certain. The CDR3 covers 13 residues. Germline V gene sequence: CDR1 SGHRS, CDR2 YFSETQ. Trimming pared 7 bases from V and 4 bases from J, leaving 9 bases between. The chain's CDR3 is CASRIDYNSPLHF. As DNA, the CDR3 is TGCGCCAGCCGTATAGATTATAATTCACCCCTCCACTTT.

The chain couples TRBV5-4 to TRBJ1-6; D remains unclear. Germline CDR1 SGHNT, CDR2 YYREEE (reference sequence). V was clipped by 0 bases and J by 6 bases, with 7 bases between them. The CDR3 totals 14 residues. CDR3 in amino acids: CASSLVGFNSPLHF. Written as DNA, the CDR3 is TGTGCCAGCAGCTTGGTCGGGTTTAATTCACCCCTCCACTTT. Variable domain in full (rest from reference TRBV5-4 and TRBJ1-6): ETGVTQSPTHLIKTRGQQVTLRCSSQSGHNTVSWYQQALGQGPQFIFQYYREEENGRGNFPPRFSGLQFPNYSSELNVNALELDDSALYLCASSLVGFNSPLHFGNGTRLTVT.

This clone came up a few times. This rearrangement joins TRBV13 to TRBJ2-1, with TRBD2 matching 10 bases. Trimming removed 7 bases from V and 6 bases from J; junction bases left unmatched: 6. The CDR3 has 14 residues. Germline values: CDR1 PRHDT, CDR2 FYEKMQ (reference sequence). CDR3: CASTGLAAINEQFF. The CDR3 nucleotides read TGTGCCAGCACCGGACTAGCGGCGATCAATGAGCAGTTCTTC. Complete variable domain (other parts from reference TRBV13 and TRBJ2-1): AAGVIQSPRHLIKEKRETATLKCYPIPRHDTVYWYQQGPGQDPQFLISFYEKMQSDKGSIPDRFSAQQFSDYHSELNMSSLELGDSALYFCASTGLAAINEQFFGPGTRLTVL.

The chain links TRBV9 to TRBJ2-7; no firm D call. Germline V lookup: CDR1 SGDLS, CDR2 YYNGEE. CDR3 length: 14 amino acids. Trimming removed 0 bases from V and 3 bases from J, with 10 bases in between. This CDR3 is CASSVGPQNYEQYF. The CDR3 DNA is TGTGCCAGCAGCGTAGGTCCACAAAACTACGAGCAGTACTTC.

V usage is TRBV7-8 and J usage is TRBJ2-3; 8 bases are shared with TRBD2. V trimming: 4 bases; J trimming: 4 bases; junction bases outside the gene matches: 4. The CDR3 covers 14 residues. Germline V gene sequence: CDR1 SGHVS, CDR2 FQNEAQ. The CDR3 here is CASSSGGAPDTQYF. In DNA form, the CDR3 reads TGTGCCAGCAGCTCGGGGGGGGCCCCAGATACGCAGTATTTT.

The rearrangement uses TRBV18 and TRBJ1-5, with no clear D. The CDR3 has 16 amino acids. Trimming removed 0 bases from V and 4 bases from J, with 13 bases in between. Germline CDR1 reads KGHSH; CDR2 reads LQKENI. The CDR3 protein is CASSPPGSGGNQPQHF. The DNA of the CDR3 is TGTGCCAGCTCACCACCGGGGTCGGGCGGGAATCAGCCCCAGCATTTT.

The CDR3 loop is CASSGTGYEKLFF. The CDR3 DNA reads TGTGCCAGCAGTGGGACAGGTTATGAAAAACTGTTTTTT. This sequence joins TRBV25-1 and TRBJ1-4; 7 positions agree with TRBD1. CDR1 and CDR2 (germline): MGHDK, SYGVNS. The CDR3 consists of 13 residues. The junction had 2 bases not matched to a gene; V was cut back by 4 bases and J by 6 bases.

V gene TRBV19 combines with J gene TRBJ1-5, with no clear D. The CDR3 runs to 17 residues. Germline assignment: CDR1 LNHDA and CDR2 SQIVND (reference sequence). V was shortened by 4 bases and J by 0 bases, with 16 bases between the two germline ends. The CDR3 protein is CASSSPRGGISNQPQHF. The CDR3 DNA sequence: TGTGCCAGTAGTAGCCCCCGGGGAGGGATTAGCAATCAGCCCCAGCATTTT.

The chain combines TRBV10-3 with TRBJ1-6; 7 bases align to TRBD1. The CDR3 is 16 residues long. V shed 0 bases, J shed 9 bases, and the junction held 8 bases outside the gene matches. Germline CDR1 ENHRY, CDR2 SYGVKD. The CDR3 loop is CAISESATGSFSPLHF. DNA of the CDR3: TGTGCCATCAGTGAGTCCGCGACAGGGAGTTTTTCACCCCTCCACTTT.

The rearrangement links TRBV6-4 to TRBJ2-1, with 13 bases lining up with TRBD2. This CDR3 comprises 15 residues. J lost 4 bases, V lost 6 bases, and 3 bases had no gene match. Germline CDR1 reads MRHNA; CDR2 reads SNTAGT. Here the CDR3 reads CASSLLAGGYNEQFF. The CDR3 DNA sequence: TGTGCCAGCAGCTTACTAGCGGGGGGGTACAATGAGCAGTTCTTC.

CDR3: CASSIRTGGPETQYF. The CDR3 DNA reads TGTGCCAGCAGCATTAGGACAGGGGGTCCGGAGACCCAGTACTTC. V and J are TRBV5-6 and TRBJ2-5; 10 nucleotides line up with TRBD1. The CDR3 consists of 15 residues. Trimming removed 4 bases from V and 5 bases from J; junction bases left unmatched: 8. Germline V gene lookup returns CDR1 SGHDT and CDR2 YYEEEE.

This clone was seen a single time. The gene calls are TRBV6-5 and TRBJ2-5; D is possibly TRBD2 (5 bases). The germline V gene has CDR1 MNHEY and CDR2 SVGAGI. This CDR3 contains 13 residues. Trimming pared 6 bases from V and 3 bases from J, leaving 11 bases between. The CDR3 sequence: CASRNREKETQYF. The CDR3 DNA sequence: TGTGCCAGCAGGAACCGGGAAAAAGAGACCCAGTACTTC.

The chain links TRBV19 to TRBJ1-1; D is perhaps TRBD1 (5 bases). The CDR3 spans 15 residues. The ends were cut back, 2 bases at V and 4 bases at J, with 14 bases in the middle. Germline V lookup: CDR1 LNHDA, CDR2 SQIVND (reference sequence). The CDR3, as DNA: TGTGCCAGTAGTATACGGGGACCGGACCCCACTGAAGCTTTCTTT. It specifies CASSIRGPDPTEAFF.

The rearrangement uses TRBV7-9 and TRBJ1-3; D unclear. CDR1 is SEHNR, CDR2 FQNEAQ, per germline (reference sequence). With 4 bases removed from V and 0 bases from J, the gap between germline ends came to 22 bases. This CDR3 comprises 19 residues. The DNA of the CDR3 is TGTGCCAGCAGCTATTATGGGATTGGTGACGGGAGCTCTGGAAACACCATATATTTT. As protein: CASSYYGIGDGSSGNTIYF.

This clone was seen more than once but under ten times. This CDR3 is CASSLYEETQYF. DNA of the CDR3: TGTGCCAGCAGCCTATATGAGGAGACCCAGTACTTC. The rearrangement uses TRBV5-6 and TRBJ2-5; D is uncertain. The CDR3 is 12 amino acids. CDR1 SGHDT and CDR2 YYEEEE come from the germline V gene. The V end was cut by 4 bases, the J end by 5 bases, with 9 bases between.

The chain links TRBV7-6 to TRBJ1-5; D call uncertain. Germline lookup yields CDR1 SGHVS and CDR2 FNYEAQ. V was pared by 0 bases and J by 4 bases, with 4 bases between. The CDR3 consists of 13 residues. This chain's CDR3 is CASSLAQNQPQHF. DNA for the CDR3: TGTGCCAGCAGCTTAGCACAAAATCAGCCCCAGCATTTT.

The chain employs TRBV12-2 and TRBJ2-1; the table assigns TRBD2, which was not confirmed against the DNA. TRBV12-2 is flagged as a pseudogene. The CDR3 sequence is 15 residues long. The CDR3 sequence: CASRLVLAGGPGLFF. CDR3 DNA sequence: TGTGCAAGTCGCTTAGTACTAGCGGGGGGCCCTGGTCTGTTCTTC.

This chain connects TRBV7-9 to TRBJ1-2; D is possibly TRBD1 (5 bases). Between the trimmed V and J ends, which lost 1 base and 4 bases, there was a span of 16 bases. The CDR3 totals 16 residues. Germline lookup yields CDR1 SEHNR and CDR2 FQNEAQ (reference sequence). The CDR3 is CASSLGGGGASYGYTF. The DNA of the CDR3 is TGTGCCAGCAGCTTAGGGGGCGGGGGAGCTTCCTATGGCTACACCTTC.

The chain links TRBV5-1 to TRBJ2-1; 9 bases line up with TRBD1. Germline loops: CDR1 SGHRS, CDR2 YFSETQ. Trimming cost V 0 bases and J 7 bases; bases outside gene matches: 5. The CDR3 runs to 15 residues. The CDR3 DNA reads TGCGCCAGCAGCTTGGAACAGGGGGCTTTTAATGAGCAGTTCTTC. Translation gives CASSLEQGAFNEQFF.

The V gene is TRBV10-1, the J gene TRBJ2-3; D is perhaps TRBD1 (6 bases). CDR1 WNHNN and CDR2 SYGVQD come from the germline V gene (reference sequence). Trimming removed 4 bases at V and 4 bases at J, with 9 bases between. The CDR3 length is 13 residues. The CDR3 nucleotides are TGCGCCAGCAGTGGGTCAGGGGCAGATACGCAGTATTTT. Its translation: CASSGSGADTQYF.